This TCR beta chain stems from a study of shared clonotypes between healthy human individuals (dated by TCRdb to 2019 to 2021). Some background on the complete study: The cohort comprised a couple of women and a few men aged 18 to 49 years. For each donor, CD4 naive and CD4 memory were each given three plates, CD8 naive was given two plates, and CD8 memory was given one plate. To estimate repertoire size and how much clonotypes are shared between individuals, the study performed deep sequencing of blood TCR repertoires from 4 to 6 healthy adults. To increase sequencing depth and limit assay-specific biases, different laboratories used diverse techniques to prepare libraries and sequence TCR repertoires. Per donor, leukapheresis produced somewhere between about 0.94 and 9 billion PBMCs.

The donors were healthy, HIV-negative adults with no recently reported acute infections or vaccinations. Only Caucasian adults living in Nashville, Tennessee, USA were represented among the donors. Magnetic negative selection was used to enrich CD4+ T cells, after which naive cells were positively selected on CD45RA and the negative fraction became the memory subset. Blood was collected by leukapheresis, and PBMCs were isolated by Ficoll-Histopaque density gradient centrifugation and then cryopreserved in liquid nitrogen vapor phase. Analytical flow cytometry was used to check the purity and quantity of every magnetically sorted T cell population. Genomic DNA was isolated from every sorted fraction and measured by UV absorbance on a Nanodrop 2000c. The table lists this clone with a count of one. Its target antigen remains unknown. No much larger clonotype is one base removed from it; base qualities were not supplied.

TCR CDR3 regions were amplified from genomic DNA by multiplex PCR using the deep immunoSEQ assay. Extracted genomic DNA from each cell subset was spread evenly across all wells of several immunoSEQ 96-well plates, with each plate serving as a replicate. For sorted subsets, roughly 200 ng of genomic DNA, equivalent to around 31,000 T cell genomes, went into each replicate PCR. The purified libraries were quantified using a Qubit 3.0 fluorometer, sized with a Bioanalyzer 2100, and then quantified again using the KAPA Library Quantification kit. Every immunoSEQ 96-well plate was sequenced on a dedicated single-read 150-cycle Illumina NextSeq 550 flow cell. As for how the authors treated the data: Because the immunoSEQ output included only junctional sequences and no quality scores, the filtering could not be the same as the filtering used for full-length reads. Sequences were annotated with PyIR, a Python wrapper for IgBLAST v1.9, and V/J genes and CDR3 were assigned using IMGT germline references. Reads were removed for weak V/J assignments (E-value above 1e-6), missing CDR3, stop codons, out-of-frame junctions, or ambiguous translated residues. V3J clonotypes were defined as sequences sharing the same inferred V gene, J gene, and CDR3 amino acid sequence. To compute the percentage overlap between repertoires, the number of shared unique clonotypes was divided by the size of the smaller repertoire. Repertoire richness was assessed with RTK rarefaction, the Chao1 estimator, and Recon v2.1 estimates of unobserved clonotypes. Generation probabilities were computed with OLGA for all TCRbeta clonotypes obtained by the gDNA method from a handful of donors. TCRdb holds this immuneACCESS table with in-frame rearrangements only. Some clones are missing; in checked studies, unresolved V genes explain under half, and the rest has no known cause. The V and J calls and clone size come from that table; D and trimming were worked out from the DNA. The sample contains around 700,000 clones, more than 70% of them found a single time. The ten largest clones represent under 2% of the sample.

Results the study describes overall, beyond this receptor: Incomplete sequencing was indicated by rarefaction of sorted-subset datasets, despite the large sequencing depth. Larger estimated clonotype richness was generally found for naive subsets than for memory subsets. Sampling was restricted to blood, and TCR repertoires in tissues likely differ from the TCR repertoires found in blood. Sharing across a few donors was observed for around 4.8% of naive CD4, about 4% of naive CD8, roughly 2.4% of memory CD4, and about 0.4% of memory CD8 clonotypes. Pairwise subsampling led to the expectation that sequencing depth would affect the degree of clonotype sharing among donors. The genetic and exposure-history diversity represented was limited by the small number of donors. Clonotypes shared by all four sorted-subset donors showed higher generation probabilities than non-shared clonotypes.

Germline trimming amounts to 4 bases on V and 7 bases on J, with 6 as the count of junction bases outside the gene matches. Sequences SGHVS (CDR1) and FNYEAQ (CDR2) are obtained from the germline V gene. Reading from cysteine to phenylalanine, the CDR3 counts 15 amino acids. Only the CDR3 DNA is retained, 45 bases long and in frame from the first base. Recombination linked TRBV7-6 to TRBJ2-2; 10 junctional bases match TRBD1. Sample: memory CD4+ T cells sorted from blood. This sample's cell subset or site label indicates: CD45RA-negative fraction. This sequence originates from a woman aged 30 to 39 in good health. The bases are TGTGCCAGCAGCTCGAGACAGGGGGCCCACGGGGAGCTGTTTTTT. Translated, this is CASSSRQGAHGELFF.